This T cell receptor beta chain was identified in a study of cytomegalovirus exposure and HLA in healthy donors. Germline V gene lookup returns CDR1 MNHNY and CDR2 SVGAGI (reference sequence). This CDR3 is 14 amino acids long. The V segment lost 3 bases and the J segment 3 bases; nucleotides outside the gene matches: 3. PCR was performed using 60 Vbeta and 13 Jbeta primers. Assay: immunoSEQ multiplex PCR; the TCRdb copy retains only in-frame clones and omits some. The table includes some 150,000 clones, more than 70% detected once. The V gene is TRBV6-6, the J gene TRBJ2-7, with 9 bases fitting TRBD1. This TCR derives from a woman aged 40-49 years in good health and CMV-seronegative. Sequencing used PBMCs. CDR3 nucleotides: TGTGCCAGCAGTTATGGGACAGGGTACTACGAGCAGTACTTC. Translating it yields CASSYGTGYYEQYF.